This TCR beta chain is drawn from a study of blood T cell repertoires in COVID-19. As for the study in general: In each case, the material was cDNA or gDNA derived from T cells, B-cell-depleted T cells, or PBMCs.

This clone was recorded only once. Some clones are missing from TCRdb's copy, which holds only in-frame ones; the method was immunoSEQ multiplex PCR. The sample carries about 160,000 clones, roughly 91% recorded once. The sequence came from a woman between 50 and 59 years old with acute or convalescent COVID-19. The specimen was peripheral blood.

CDR3 residues: CASSQALVAGSWRTGNTIYF. The CDR3 coding sequence is TGTGCCAGCAGCCAAGCGTTGGTGGCAGGCTCATGGAGGACTGGAAACACCATATATTTT. The rearrangement uses TRBV3-1 (or the pseudogene TRBV3-2) and TRBJ1-3; D unresolved. Germline V gene data show CDR1 as LGHDT and CDR2 as YNNKEL (reference sequence). The V and J ends lost 1 base and 2 bases respectively, with 24 bases between them. The CDR3 runs to 20 residues.